A selection of T cell receptor beta chains follows, all from one sample in a study of blood T cell repertoires in COVID-19. The data were produced by immunoSEQ multiplex PCR, yet TCRdb's version contains in-frame clones alone and is incomplete. This sample yields 180,000 or so clones, of which roughly 83% are seen a single time; around 4.8% belongs to the top ten. The source material was PBMCs or T cells enriched from blood (not recorded which). Receptor source: a woman aged 45-65 years who had recovered from COVID-19. CDR3s include the opening cysteine and the closing phenylalanine or tryptophan. The order of the fields is V gene, CDR3 length, J gene, CDR3 protein.

TRBV5-4	19	TRBJ1-1	CASRGSGQGANSVNTEAFF
TRBV7-3	14	TRBJ2-5	CASSKSSRGETQYF
TRBV5-6	15	TRBJ1-1	CASSLTGQGNTEAFF
TRBV5-1	15	TRBJ2-4	CASSPFPDTKNIQYF
TRBV19	14	TRBJ2-2	CASSARERIGELFF
TRBV27	15	TRBJ2-3	CASSLGGTGTDTQYF
TRBV30	10	TRBJ2-2	CAWAPGELFF
TRBV9	13	TRBJ1-5	CAGQGGSNQPQHF
TRBV6-5	15	TRBJ1-1	CASRPMTGGNTEAFF
TRBV5-4	14	TRBJ1-3	CASSFRHQSGTIYF
TRBV27	15	TRBJ1-1	CASSFSTTGNTEAFF
TRBV5-1	15	TRBJ1-6	CASSPGTGVNSPLHF
TRBV5-1	15	TRBJ2-1	CASSFLAGMVDEQFF
TRBV19	12	TRBJ1-2	CAIGDSNYGYTF
TRBV7-9	15	TRBJ2-3	CASSPQGAGTDTQYF
TRBV27	15	TRBJ1-2	CASTTTRDSLGLLTF
TRBV19	15	TRBJ1-2	CASIWAGRADDGYTF
TRBV5-6	14	TRBJ2-1	CASSWGTSVKLQFF
TRBV24-1	14	TRBJ1-2	CATSDLNSRYGYTF
TRBV4-2	16	TRBJ2-3	CASSQDRGRGRDTQYF
TRBV7-2	14	TRBJ2-3	CASGGALSTDTQYF
TRBV7-9	14	TRBJ1-1	CASSDARQNTEAFF
TRBV5-1	16	TRBJ1-3	CASSFTGTLSGNTIYF
TRBV11-2	16	TRBJ1-1	CASSWDRQTLNTEAFF
TRBV28	13	TRBJ1-2	CASSGQPLYGYTF
TRBV7-2	16	TRBJ2-2	CASSLTSGANTGELFF
TRBV3-1/TRBV3-2	17	TRBJ2-1	CASSQVLAASSYNEQFF
TRBV7-9	14	TRBJ1-3	CASSFTGAGNTIYF
TRBV14	14	TRBJ1-1	CASSSQSIHSGAFF
TRBV7-2	16	TRBJ2-2	CASSQSTGGVAGELFF
TRBV2	14	TRBJ2-2	CASDLAAAAGELFF
TRBV9	17	TRBJ1-2	CASSVAPGQGIRYGYTF
TRBV19	15	TRBJ1-3	CASSIEGHSGNTIYF
TRBV2	15	TRBJ1-3	CASSEQGLSGNTIYF
TRBV7-2	15	TRBJ2-1	CASSLVGPGGNEQFF
TRBV5-4	14	TRBJ1-6	CASSWDRGSSPLHF
TRBV27	12	TRBJ2-3	CASRQQSSTQYF
TRBV6-6	18	TRBJ1-2	CASSPPPRAGGLQHGYTF
TRBV9	14	TRBJ2-1	CASSVGAADNEQFF
TRBV3-1/TRBV3-2	13	TRBJ1-2	CASSHRANYGYTF
TRBV28	12	TRBJ1-5	CASTPPNQPQHF
TRBV4-3	16	TRBJ2-2	CASSQDDRGGPGELFF
TRBV5-8	12	TRBJ2-1	CASGANYNEQFF
TRBV3-1/TRBV3-2	15	TRBJ1-2	CASTPRRSSNYGYTF
TRBV5-1	12	TRBJ1-1	CASSPGQSGAFF
TRBV14	12	TRBJ1-6	CASSQASRALHF
TRBV6-5	12	TRBJ1-1	CASSLAGAEAFF
TRBV7-3	16	TRBJ2-1	CASSRAGTSGTNEQFF
TRBV11-2	14	TRBJ2-5	CASSPTTGAETQYF
TRBV24-1	11	TRBJ1-1	CATSQGTEAFF
TRBV7-2	13	TRBJ2-3	CASSLVFRDTQYF
TRBV6-5	14	TRBJ1-4	CASSGYGINEKLFF
TRBV19	15	TRBJ2-1	CASSPLAGGRNEQFF
TRBV7-9	14	TRBJ1-2	CASSLQRTGEGYTF
TRBV30	13	TRBJ1-1	CAWSRGENTEAFF
TRBV28	14	TRBJ1-2	CASSLWVRDYGYTF
TRBV27	15	TRBJ2-2	CASSASGGNTGELFF